One and the same sample provided the 16 T cell receptor beta chains below, sequenced in a study of T cells in Graves' hyperthyroidism and ophthalmopathy. Template material for amplifying TCR beta CDR3 regions consisted of RNA transcripts. The TCR CDR3 first-round RT-PCR relied on the HTBI primer set. MiXCR was run by TCRdb on the multiplex PCR reads, yielding one entry per CDR3 protein. Among 350,000 or so distinct CDR3 sequences listed, roughly 21% were seen once. Sequencing used blood. These receptors all stem from a woman aged 50 to 60 with Graves' hyperthyroidism.

This clonotype was detected only a few times. This rearrangement joins TRBV2 to TRBJ2-1; no definite D call. Looked up from germline, CDR1 is SNHLY and CDR2 is FYNNEI. The CDR3 is made up of 14 amino acids. Trimming removed 7 bases at V and 6 bases at J, with 16 bases between. The CDR3 loop reads CASNSRPGGNEQFF. CDR3 bases: TGTGCCAGCAACAGCAGGCCGGGCGGCAATGAGCAGTTCTTC.

This clonotype was seen many times. The chain employs TRBV11-2 and TRBJ1-4; D unresolved. Trimming took 0 bases from V and 8 from J, leaving 13 bases between them. CDR3 length: 15 residues. Germline V gives CDR1 SGHAT, CDR2 FQNNGV. CDR3 sequence reads: CASSLDPSWREKLFF. DNA for the CDR3: TGTGCCAGCAGCTTAGATCCGTCATGGAGGGAAAAACTGTTTTTT. The whole variable domain, filled in from reference TRBV11-2 and TRBJ1-4, reads EAGVAQSPRYKIIEKRQSVAFWCNPISGHATLYWYQQILGQGPKLLIQFQNNGVVDDSQLPKDRFSAERLKGVDSTLKIQPAKLEDSAVYLCASSLDPSWREKLFFGSGTQLSVL.

The CDR3 coding sequence is TGTGCCAGCAGTTTTTACTCCGCCAGGGGCGATTCACCCCTCCACTTT. It is translated as CASSFYSARGDSPLHF. The chain carries TRBV12-3 or TRBV12-4 and TRBJ1-6; D is perhaps TRBD1 (6 bases). Trimming pared 3 bases from V and 8 bases from J, leaving 17 bases between. CDR3 size: 16 residues.

This clonotype has a count of ten or more. This chain connects TRBV20-1 to TRBJ1-5; no reliable D call. V lost 0 bases, J lost 3 bases, and 9 bases lay in between. This CDR3 is built from 14 residues. The germline gives CDR1 DFQATT, CDR2 SNEGSKA (reference sequence). The CDR3 reads CSARDHADNQPQHF. For the CDR3, the DNA is TGCAGTGCTAGAGATCATGCGGACAATCAGCCCCAGCATTTT.

This clonotype was seen ten or more times. The chain is built from TRBV7-6 and TRBJ2-5; D tentatively fits TRBD1 or TRBD2 (6 bases each). CDR3 length: 15 amino acids. Germline-derived CDR1 and CDR2 are SGHVS and FNYEAQ. Trimming shortened V by 0 bases and J by 2 bases, and 10 bases separated the two germline ends. CDR3 DNA: TGTGCCAGCAGCTTAGCGGGGGGCGCTCAAGAGACCCAGTACTTC. Amino acid sequence: CASSLAGGAQETQYF.

The chain combines TRBV2 with TRBJ2-3, with TRBD2 matching over 13 bases. This CDR3 comprises 17 residues. V dropped 5 bases and J dropped 4; count of bases not matched to a gene: 9. CDR1 SNHLY and CDR2 FYNNEI come from the germline V gene. DNA for the CDR3: TGTGCCAGCAGTCGACGGACTAGCGGGAGTCCGGCAGATACGCAGTATTTT. Its protein is CASSRRTSGSPADTQYF. Drawing the rest from reference TRBV2 and TRBJ2-3, the complete variable domain is EPEVTQTPSHQVTQMGQEVILRCVPISNHLYFYWYRQILGQKVEFLVSFYNNEISEKSEIFDDQFSVERPDGSNFTLKIRSTKLEDSAMYFCASSRRTSGSPADTQYFGPGTRLTVL.

This clonotype came up a few times. The chain couples TRBV20-1 to TRBJ2-4, with TRBD2 as a possible D gene (7 bases). Per the germline V gene, CDR1 is DFQATT and CDR2 is SNEGSKA (reference sequence). V gave up 5 bases and J gave up 4 bases, with 15 bases separating them. CDR3 length: 14 amino acids. CDR3 nucleotide sequence: TGCAGTGCTCCGAACAGGGAGGGGAAAAACATTCAGTACTTC. Protein product: CSAPNREGKNIQYF.

This clonotype was observed at least ten times. The V call is TRBV7-2, the J call TRBJ2-3; the match to TRBD1 covers 8 bases. J lost 3 bases, V lost 0 bases, and 2 bases had no gene match. CDR1 is SGHTA, CDR2 FQGNSA, per germline. This CDR3 has 15 residues. The CDR3 DNA reads TGTGCCAGCAGCTTAGCCAGGGGGCGAACAGATACGCAGTATTTT. This gives the protein CASSLARGRTDTQYF.

This clonotype showed up many times. The chain uses TRBV2 and TRBJ1-2, with TRBD1 matching over 10 bases. V shed 1 base and J 7 bases; nucleotides not matched to a gene: 3. Germline CDR1 and CDR2: SNHLY and FYNNEI. This CDR3 has 14 residues. DNA of the CDR3: TGTGCCAGCAGTGAAGTGGGACAGGGGCTTGGCTACACCTTC. This codes for CASSEVGQGLGYTF.

This clonotype was counted many times. This chain joins TRBV13 and TRBJ2-7; the match to TRBD1 covers 9 bases. CDR1 and CDR2 from the germline V gene are PRHDT and FYEKMQ (reference sequence). The CDR3 runs to 13 residues. Trimming took 2 bases from V and 6 from J; bases not matched to a gene: 2. The CDR3 bases are TGTGCCAGCAGCTTAAACAGGGGGCGCGAGCAGTACTTC. Translated: CASSLNRGREQYF.

This clonotype came up a few times. V gene TRBV7-9 combines with J gene TRBJ2-1; no reliable D call. The CDR3 loop spans 15 amino acids. Deletions cut 2 bases from V and 0 bases from J, with 8 bases between. CDR1 and CDR2 from the germline V gene are SEHNR and FQNEAQ (reference sequence). The CDR3 sequence is CASSLTTFSYNEQFF. Written as DNA, the CDR3 is TGTGCCAGCAGCTTAACGACTTTCTCCTACAATGAGCAGTTCTTC.

This clonotype has a count of ten or more. The V gene is TRBV20-1, the J gene TRBJ2-5; 10 nucleotides align to TRBD1. The CDR3 runs to 14 residues. V was pared by 5 bases and J by 4 bases, with 7 bases of the junction left unmatched. Looked up from germline, CDR1 is DFQATT and CDR2 is SNEGSKA (reference sequence). CDR3 sequence (DNA): TGCAGTGCTTCGTGGGACAGGGGAGGAGAGACCCAGTACTTC. It yields the protein CSASWDRGGETQYF.

The V call is TRBV19, the J call TRBJ1-1; D perhaps matches TRBD1 (5 bases). Germline lookup yields CDR1 LNHDA and CDR2 SQIVND (reference sequence). The CDR3 spans 13 residues. The V end was cut by 4 bases, the J end by 4 bases, with 10 bases between. The CDR3 nucleotides are TGTGCCAGTAGTACCAGGGCCGGCACTGAAGCTTTCTTT. Protein product: CASSTRAGTEAFF.

CDR3 loop: CASSLVGNPNTGELFF. DNA for the CDR3: TGCGCCAGCAGCTTGGTTGGTAATCCGAACACCGGGGAGCTGTTTTTT. V and J are TRBV5-1 and TRBJ2-2; D is undetermined. The germline gives CDR1 SGHRS, CDR2 YFSETQ. CDR3 length equals 16 residues. With 0 bases removed from V and 0 bases from J, the gap between germline ends came to 9 bases.

This sequence joins TRBV5-1 and TRBJ1-1; D gene uncertain. Trimming cost V 3 bases and J 1 base, with 13 bases left between them. CDR1 and CDR2 (germline): SGHRS, YFSETQ. This CDR3 comprises 15 residues. The CDR3 nucleotides read TGCGCCAGCAGCTATAACAGCGTTGGGAACACTGAAGCTTTCTTT. Protein product: CASSYNSVGNTEAFF.

The V and J genes are TRBV27 and TRBJ2-1, with 7 bases identical to TRBD2. The ends lost 3 bases at V and 5 bases at J; junction bases unmatched: 4. The CDR3 covers 14 residues. CDR1 MNHEY and CDR2 SMNVEV come from the germline V gene (reference sequence). The CDR3 nucleotides are TGTGCCAGCAGTTTCGGGGCGGGGGACAATGAGCAGTTCTTC. Encoded protein: CASSFGAGDNEQFF.